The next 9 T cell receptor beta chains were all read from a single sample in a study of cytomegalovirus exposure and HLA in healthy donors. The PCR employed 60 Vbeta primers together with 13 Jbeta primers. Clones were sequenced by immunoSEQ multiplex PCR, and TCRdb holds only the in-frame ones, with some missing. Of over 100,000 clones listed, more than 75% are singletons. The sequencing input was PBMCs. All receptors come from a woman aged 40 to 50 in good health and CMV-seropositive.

CDR3 nucleotide sequence: TGTGCCAGCAGCACCGGGACAGGGGGTTTCGAGCAGTACTTC. Translated, it gives CASSTGTGGFEQYF. This chain connects TRBV6-5 to TRBJ2-7; 11 bases are shared with TRBD1. CDR1 and CDR2 (germline): MNHEY, SVGAGI. J lost 6 bases, V lost 6 bases, and 7 bases had no gene match. The CDR3 runs to 14 residues.

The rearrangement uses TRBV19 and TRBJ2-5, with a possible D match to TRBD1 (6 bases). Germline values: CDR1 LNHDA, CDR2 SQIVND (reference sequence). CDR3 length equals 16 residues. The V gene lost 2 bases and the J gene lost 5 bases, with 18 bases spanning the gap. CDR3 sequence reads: CASSIQRQALRETQYF. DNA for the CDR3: TGTGCCAGTAGTATACAAAGACAGGCCCTGCGGGAGACCCAGTACTTC.

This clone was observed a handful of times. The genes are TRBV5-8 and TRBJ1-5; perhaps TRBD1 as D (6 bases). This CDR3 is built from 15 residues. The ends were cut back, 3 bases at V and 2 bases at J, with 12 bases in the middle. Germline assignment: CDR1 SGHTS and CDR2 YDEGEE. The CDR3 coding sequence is TGTGCCAGCAGCTACGAGGGGGTTCGCAATCAGCCCCAGCATTTT. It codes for CASSYEGVRNQPQHF.

This CDR3 reads CAWSVEGWITYEQYF. CDR3 bases: TGTGCCTGGAGTGTAGAGGGCTGGATAACCTACGAGCAGTACTTC. V and J are TRBV30 and TRBJ2-7, with D possibly matching TRBD2 (5 bases). Trimming took 0 bases from V and 2 from J, leaving 14 bases between them. The length of the CDR3 is 15 residues. The germline CDR1 and CDR2 sequences are GTSNPN and SVGIG (reference sequence).

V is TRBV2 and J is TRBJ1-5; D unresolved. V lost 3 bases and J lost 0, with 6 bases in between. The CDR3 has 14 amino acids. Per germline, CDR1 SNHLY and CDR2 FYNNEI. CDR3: CASSDGRSNQPQHF. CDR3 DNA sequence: TGTGCCAGCAGTGATGGGCGTAGCAATCAGCCCCAGCATTTT. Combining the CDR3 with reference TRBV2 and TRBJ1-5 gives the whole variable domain EPEVTQTPSHQVTQMGQEVILRCVPISNHLYFYWYRQILGQKVEFLVSFYNNEISEKSEIFDDQFSVERPDGSNFTLKIRSTKLEDSAMYFCASSDGRSNQPQHFGDGTRLSIL.

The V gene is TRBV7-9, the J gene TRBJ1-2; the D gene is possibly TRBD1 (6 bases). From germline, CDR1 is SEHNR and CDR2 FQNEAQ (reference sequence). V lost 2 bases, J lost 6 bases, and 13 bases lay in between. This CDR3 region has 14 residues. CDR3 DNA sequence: TGTGCCAGCAGCTTAACAGGGCCGGTGGATGGCTACACCTTC. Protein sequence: CASSLTGPVDGYTF.

In nucleotides, the CDR3 is TGTGCCAGCAGGGAGACGGTGAACACTGAAGCTTTCTTT. Protein: CASRETVNTEAFF. The chain links TRBV7-2 to TRBJ1-1; D is unresolved. V lost 6 bases to trimming and J lost 0 bases, with 8 bases between them. Germline V gene lookup returns CDR1 SGHTA and CDR2 FQGNSA. The CDR3 runs 13 residues.

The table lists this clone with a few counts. The CDR3 spells CASRQGVYSPLHF. In DNA form, the CDR3 reads TGTGCCAGCCGACAGGGGGTTTATTCACCCCTCCACTTT. V gene TRBV2 combines with J gene TRBJ1-6, with 9 nucleotides matching TRBD1. The germline gives CDR1 SNHLY, CDR2 FYNNEI. The CDR3 is 13 residues long. Trimming cost V 8 bases and J 8 bases; bases outside gene matches: 4.

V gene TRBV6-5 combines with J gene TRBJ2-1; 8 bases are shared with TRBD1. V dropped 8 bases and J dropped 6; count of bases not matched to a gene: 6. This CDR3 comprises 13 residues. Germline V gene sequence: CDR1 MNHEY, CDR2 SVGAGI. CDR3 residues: CASQGAGLNEQFF. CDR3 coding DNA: TGTGCCAGCCAGGGGGCAGGACTCAATGAGCAGTTCTTC.